This T cell receptor (beta chain) was profiled in a study of blood T cell repertoires in COVID-19. Looking at the study overall: Samples came from the United States, Italy and Spain, spanning acute and convalescent COVID-19. Sources were T cells, B-cell-depleted T cells, or PBMCs; the material itself was cDNA or gDNA.

The CDR3 has 16 residues. CDR1 and CDR2 (germline): SGDLS, YYNGEE. The V end was cut by 0 bases, the J end by 5 bases, with 15 bases between. Per the original methods: From reference gene primer amplification, estimates of nucleated cell counts were derived. Sequenced by immunoSEQ multiplex PCR; TCRdb stores in-frame clones only, minus some. The D gene and trimming were derived from the DNA, and the V and J assignments and clone size from that table. The sample holds roughly 90,000 clones, over 75% seen once. Sequenced sample: peripheral blood. This chain links TRBV9 with TRBJ2-1; D is unclear. This TCR came from a woman in her 70s with acute or convalescent COVID-19. In nucleotides, the CDR3 is TGTGCCAGCAGCGTAGCGCTCGACTTGCCTCACAATGAGCAGTTCTTC. It codes for CASSVALDLPHNEQFF.